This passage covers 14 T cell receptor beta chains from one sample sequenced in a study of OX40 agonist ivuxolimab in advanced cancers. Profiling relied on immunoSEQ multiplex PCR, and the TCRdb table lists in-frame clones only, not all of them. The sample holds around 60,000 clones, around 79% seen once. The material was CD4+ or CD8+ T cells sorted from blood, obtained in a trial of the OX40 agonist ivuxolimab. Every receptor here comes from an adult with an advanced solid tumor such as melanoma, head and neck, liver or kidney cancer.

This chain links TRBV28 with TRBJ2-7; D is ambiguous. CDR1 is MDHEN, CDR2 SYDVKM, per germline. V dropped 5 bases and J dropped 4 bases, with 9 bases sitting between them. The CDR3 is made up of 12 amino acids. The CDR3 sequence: CASSLWDYEQYF. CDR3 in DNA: TGTGCCAGCAGTCTTTGGGATTACGAGCAGTACTTC.

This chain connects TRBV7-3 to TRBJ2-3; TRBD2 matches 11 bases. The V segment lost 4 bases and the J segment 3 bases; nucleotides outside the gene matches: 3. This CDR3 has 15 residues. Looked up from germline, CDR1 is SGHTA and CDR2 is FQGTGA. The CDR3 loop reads CASSSLAGDTDTQYF. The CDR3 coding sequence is TGTGCCAGCAGCTCACTAGCGGGGGATACAGATACGCAGTATTTT. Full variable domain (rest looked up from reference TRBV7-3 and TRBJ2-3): GAGVSQTPSNKVTEKGKYVELRCDPISGHTALYWYRQSLGQGPEFLIYFQGTGAADDSGLPNDRFFAVRPEGSVSTLKIQRTERGDSAVYLCASSSLAGDTDTQYFGPGTRLTVL.

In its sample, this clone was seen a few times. The CDR3 here is CASSHGGVETQYF. CDR3 nucleotides: TGTGCCAGCAGTCACGGGGGAGTAGAGACCCAGTACTTC. The V and J genes are TRBV27 and TRBJ2-5; possible D gene TRBD2, 6 bases. CDR1 and CDR2 from the germline V gene are MNHEY and SMNVEV (reference sequence). V was pared by 5 bases and J by 4 bases, with 11 bases between. This CDR3 region has 13 residues.

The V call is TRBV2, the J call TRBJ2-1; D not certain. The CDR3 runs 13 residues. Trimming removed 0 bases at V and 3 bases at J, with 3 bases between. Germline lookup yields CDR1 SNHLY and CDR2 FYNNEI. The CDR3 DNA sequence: TGTGCCAGCAGTGAAGCGATCTACAATGAGCAGTTCTTC. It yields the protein CASSEAIYNEQFF.

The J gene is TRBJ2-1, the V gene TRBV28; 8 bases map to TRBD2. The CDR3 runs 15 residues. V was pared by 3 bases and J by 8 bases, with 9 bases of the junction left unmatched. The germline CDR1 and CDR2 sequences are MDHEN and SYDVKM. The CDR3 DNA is TGTGCCAGCAGTTTCGGGACTAGGATCGACTATGAGCAGTTCTTC. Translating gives CASSFGTRIDYEQFF.

CDR3 amino acids: CASSVGLAGGLSYEQYF. CDR3 coding DNA: TGTGCCAGCAGCGTAGGGCTAGCGGGAGGTCTCTCCTACGAGCAGTACTTC. This chain joins TRBV9 and TRBJ2-7; TRBD2 aligns across 11 bases. Germline CDR1 and CDR2: SGDLS and YYNGEE. This CDR3 comprises 17 residues. V shed 0 bases, J shed 0 bases, and the junction held 5 bases outside the gene matches.

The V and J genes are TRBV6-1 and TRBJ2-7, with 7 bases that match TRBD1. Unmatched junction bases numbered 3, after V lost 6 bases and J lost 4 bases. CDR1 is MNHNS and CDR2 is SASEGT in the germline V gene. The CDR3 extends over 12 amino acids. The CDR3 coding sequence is TGTGCCAGCAGGCCGACAGGGTACGAGCAGTACTTC. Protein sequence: CASRPTGYEQYF.

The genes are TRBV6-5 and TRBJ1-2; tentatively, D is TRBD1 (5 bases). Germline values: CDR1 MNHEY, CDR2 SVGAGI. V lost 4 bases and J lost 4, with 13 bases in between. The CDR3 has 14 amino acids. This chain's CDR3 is CASSLAGPIYGYTF. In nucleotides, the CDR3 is TGTGCCAGCAGTTTGGCAGGGCCTATCTATGGCTACACCTTC.

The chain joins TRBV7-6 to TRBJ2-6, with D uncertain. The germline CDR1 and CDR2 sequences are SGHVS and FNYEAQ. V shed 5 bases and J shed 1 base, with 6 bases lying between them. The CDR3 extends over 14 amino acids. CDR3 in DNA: TGTGCCAGCAGCCCTAAATCTGGGGCCAACGTCCTGACTTTC. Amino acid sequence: CASSPKSGANVLTF.

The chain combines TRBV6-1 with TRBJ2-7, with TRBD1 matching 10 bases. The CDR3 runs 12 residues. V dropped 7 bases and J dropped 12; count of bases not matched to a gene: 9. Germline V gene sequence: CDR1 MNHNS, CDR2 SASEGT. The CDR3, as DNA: TGTGCCAGCACCACCGGGACAGGGGTTCCGTACTTC. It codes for CASTTGTGVPYF.

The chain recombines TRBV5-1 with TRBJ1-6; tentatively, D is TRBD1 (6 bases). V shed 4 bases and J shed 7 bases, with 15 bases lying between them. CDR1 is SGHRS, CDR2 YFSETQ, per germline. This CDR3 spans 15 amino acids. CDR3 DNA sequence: TGCGCCAGCAGCGCCGGGACACCGGGAAATTCACCCCTCCACTTT. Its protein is CASSAGTPGNSPLHF.

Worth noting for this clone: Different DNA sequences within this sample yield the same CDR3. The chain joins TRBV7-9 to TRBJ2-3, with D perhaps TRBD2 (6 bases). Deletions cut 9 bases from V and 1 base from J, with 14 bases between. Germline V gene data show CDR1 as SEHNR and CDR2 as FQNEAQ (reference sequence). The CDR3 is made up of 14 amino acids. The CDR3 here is CASSPTGGTDTQYF. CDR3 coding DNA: TGTGCCAGTAGCCCAACGGGGGGCACAGATACGCAGTATTTT.

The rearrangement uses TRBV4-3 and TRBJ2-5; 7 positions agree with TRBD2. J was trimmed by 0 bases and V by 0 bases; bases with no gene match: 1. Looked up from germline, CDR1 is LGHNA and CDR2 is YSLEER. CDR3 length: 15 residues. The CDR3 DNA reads TGCGCCAGCAGCCAAGAGCGGGGGAACCAAGAGACCCAGTACTTC. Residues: CASSQERGNQETQYF.

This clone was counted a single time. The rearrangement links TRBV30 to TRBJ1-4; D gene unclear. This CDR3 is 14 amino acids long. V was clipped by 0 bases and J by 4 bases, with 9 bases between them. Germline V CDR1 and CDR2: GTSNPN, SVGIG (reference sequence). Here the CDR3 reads CAWSVRGNNEKLFF. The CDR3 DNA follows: TGTGCCTGGAGTGTACGCGGAAATAATGAAAAACTGTTTTTT.